This TCR beta chain comes out of a study of tumor and adjacent non-tumor tissue in lung cancer. Study in general: There were around 11 adenocarcinoma, a couple of squamous cell carcinoma and 1 small cell lung cancer cases. Aged roughly 31 to 80 years, patients included 10 men and about 5 women with stage I to III disease. On average, productive TCRbeta reads reached some 4.2 million per sample.

Between the trimmed V and J ends, which lost 3 bases and 6 bases, there was a span of 17 bases. CDR3 length: 14 residues. Germline CDR1 reads DFQATT; CDR2 reads SNEGSKA (reference sequence). RNA was extracted from bulk tissue without any cell sorting. TCRbeta libraries were built with three rounds of nested PCR, modified from ARM-PCR. TCRdb itself ran the multiplex PCR reads through MiXCR, one entry per CDR3 protein. The table shows 130,000 or so distinct CDR3 sequences, with around three fifths occurring only once. The clonotype comes from a man aged 25 to 40 with non-small cell lung cancer. J is TRBJ1-2 and V is TRBV20-1; no clear D. Sequencing was done on a sample of lung tumor tissue. CDR3 region: CSARDSGSSHGYTF. The CDR3 bases are TGCAGTGCTAGGGATTCGGGCTCCTCACATGGCTACACCTTC.